This paragraph reports one T cell receptor beta chain. V was trimmed by 2 bases and J by 1 base, leaving 6 bases between them. Germline V gene lookup returns CDR1 KGHSH and CDR2 LQKENI. CDR3 size: 14 residues. The table came from immunoSEQ multiplex PCR; TCRdb's copy has only in-frame clones and leaves some out. The data show about 160,000 clones, 90% seen once. The sample is drawn from a study of blood T cell repertoires in COVID-19. Study as a whole: The United States, Italy and Spain supplied acute and convalescent COVID-19 samples. T cells, B-cell-depleted T cells, or PBMCs provided the cDNA or gDNA that served as material.

The chain recombines TRBV18 with TRBJ1-5, with a weak D call TRBD1 (6 bases). This sequence was found in a man between 60 and 75 years old with active or convalescent COVID-19. Sequences were obtained from peripheral blood. In DNA form, the CDR3 reads TGTGCCAGCTCACCAGGACAGAGCAATCAGCCCCAGCATTTT. Its protein is CASSPGQSNQPQHF.